The 3 T cell receptor beta chains in this list originate from one sample, sequenced in a study of Graves' ophthalmopathy and Graves' hyperthyroidism. As the template, RNA transcripts were used to amplify TCR beta CDR3 regions. Second-round multiplex PCR came after first-round RT-PCR with HTBI primers. TCRdb ran MiXCR on the multiplex PCR reads and lists one entry per CDR3 protein. This sample has around 1,000,000 distinct CDR3 sequences, with about 36% found just once. The sequencing sample was made of peripheral blood or thyroid tissue (not recorded which). The receptors were sampled from an adult man with Graves' hyperthyroidism.

This clonotype was recorded a few times. V gene TRBV29-1 combines with J gene TRBJ1-1, with D perhaps matching TRBD1 (6 bases). The V end lost 2 bases, the J end lost 6 bases, and 13 bases lay between the germline ends. This CDR3 is 13 amino acids long. Germline CDR1 and CDR2: SQVTM and ANQGSEA. The CDR3 DNA reads as TGCAGCGTTGAATCGGGACACCAAGCTGAAGCTTTCTTT. Encoded protein: CSVESGHQAEAFF.

This clonotype was detected only once. It is unclear where the CDR3 begins or ends on the DNA, so no DNA is shown, and the CDR3 is as TCRdb lists it. The chain combines TRBV10-3 with TRBJ1-2; the tabulated D call, TRBD1, remains unverified against the DNA. The CDR3 extends over 16 residues, inclusive of both ends. Germline V CDR1 and CDR2: ENHRY, SYGVKD. The CDR3 protein is CAICSARMDRGYGYTF.

V is TRBV15 and J is TRBJ1-2; TRBD1 aligns across 10 bases. The ends lost 7 bases at V and 0 bases at J; junction bases unmatched: 5. This CDR3 has 15 amino acids. The germline V gene encodes CDR1 LNHNV and CDR2 YYDKDF (reference sequence). For the CDR3, the DNA is TGTGCCACCAACCCGGGACAGGGGCCTAACTATGGCTACACCTTC. This codes for CATNPGQGPNYGYTF.